This is a list of T cell receptor beta chains from one sample in a study of OX40 agonist ivuxolimab in advanced cancers. The data were produced by immunoSEQ multiplex PCR, yet TCRdb's version contains in-frame clones alone and is incomplete. The table records about 80,000 clones, approximately 85% of them present only once. The sample in question was CD4+ or CD8+ T cells sorted from blood, obtained in a trial of the OX40 agonist ivuxolimab. These receptors all come from an adult with an advanced solid tumor such as melanoma, head and neck, liver or kidney cancer. Both conserved end residues are part of each CDR3. A D gene is named only where the DNA matches it firmly. Rows may omit the clone size; those that give it use once, few, many or a size class.

15	NA	TRBV5-5	TRBJ2-1	NA	TGTGCCAGCAGCTGGGGGCTGGAGAGATTCAATGAGCAGTTCTTC	CASSWGLERFNEQFF
17	NA	TRBV6-1	TRBJ2-3	TRBD2	TGTGCCAGCAGTGAACGAGCGGGACCTCACTCCGCAGATACGCAGTATTTT	CASSERAGPHSADTQYF
14	once	TRBV28	TRBJ1-2	NA	TGTGCCAGCAGTCCCGGGACGGCTTCCTATGGCTACACCTTC	CASSPGTASYGYTF
12	NA	TRBV6-1	TRBJ1-3	NA	TGTGCCAGCAATAAAGCTGGAAACACCATATATTTT	CASNKAGNTIYF
12	once	TRBV6-6	TRBJ1-2	NA	TGTGCCAGCAGTTACGAGTCGAAGGGCTACACCTTC	CASSYESKGYTF
15	NA	TRBV7-2	TRBJ2-3	NA	TGTGCCAGCAGCCTGGGGTCCCACGGCACAGATACGCAGTATTTT	CASSLGSHGTDTQYF
16	NA	TRBV5-4	TRBJ2-2	NA	TGTGCCAGCAGCTCCCGGACCGGCAGGGCCGCCGGGGAGCTGTTTTTT	CASSSRTGRAAGELFF
16	few	TRBV2	TRBJ2-5	NA	TGTGCCAGCAGTGAAGCGCTTCAGGGGCCCAGGGAGACCCAGTACTTC	CASSEALQGPRETQYF
13	NA	TRBV5-1	TRBJ2-3	NA	TGCGCCAGCGAATCGGGAGGCACAGATACGCAGTATTTT	CASESGGTDTQYF
16	NA	TRBV2	TRBJ2-6	NA	TGTGCCAGCAGTGTAGCGTGGGGCGCTGGGGCCAACGTCCTGACTTTC	CASSVAWGAGANVLTF
14	NA	TRBV5-6	TRBJ1-2	NA	TGTGCCAGCAGCTTGGTCCGGACGCACTATGGCTACACCTTC	CASSLVRTHYGYTF
11	NA	TRBV30	TRBJ2-7	NA	TGTGCCTGGAAACGTGGCTACGAGCAGTACTTC	CAWKRGYEQYF
16	NA	TRBV27	TRBJ1-2	NA	TGTGCCAGCAGTTCTCCCCCTCAACTTGGAGTGGATGGCTACACCTTC	CASSSPPQLGVDGYTF
16	NA	TRBV7-9	TRBJ2-3	NA	TGTGCCAGCAGCCCTCGAGGGGGGGGAGGGCCAGATACGCAGTATTTT	CASSPRGGGGPDTQYF
13	few	TRBV5-6	TRBJ1-4	NA	TGTGCCAGCAGTTCGGACAGAAATGAAAAACTGTTTTTT	CASSSDRNEKLFF
12	NA	TRBV4-2	TRBJ2-2	NA	TGTGCCAGCAGCCAACCGACCGGGGAGCTGTTTTTT	CASSQPTGELFF
13	NA	TRBV28	TRBJ1-3	NA	TGTGCCAGCGTAAGGGAGTTGGGAAACACCATATATTTT	CASVRELGNTIYF
14	NA	TRBV9	TRBJ2-1	TRBD1	TGTGCCAGCGGAGGACAGGGCTCCTACAATGAGCAGTTCTTC	CASGGQGSYNEQFF
14	few	TRBV30	TRBJ1-4	NA	TGTGCCTGGAATAGGGGATCAACTAATGAAAAACTGTTTTTT	CAWNRGSTNEKLFF
14	NA	TRBV28	TRBJ2-5	NA	TGTGCCACCGGACGATTCGGGGCCCAAGAGACCCAGTACTTC	CATGRFGAQETQYF
12	NA	TRBV30	TRBJ1-2	NA	TGTGCCTGGGCGTTTTCTAACTATGGCTACACCTTC	CAWAFSNYGYTF
14	few	TRBV10-3	TRBJ1-5	NA	TGTGCCATCAATGGAGGGGATCGCAATCAGCCCCAGCATTTT	CAINGGDRNQPQHF
12	NA	TRBV10-3	TRBJ2-5	NA	TGTGCCATCAGAGGGACCCAAGAGACCCAGTACTTC	CAIRGTQETQYF
13	NA	TRBV29-1	TRBJ1-4	NA	TGCAGCATTAGTTTGTCCGGTAATGAAAAACTGTTTTTT	CSISLSGNEKLFF
16	NA	TRBV5-1	TRBJ2-7	NA	TGCGCCAGCAGCTTGGCCGGGGGGCCCCTCCCCGACGAGCAGTACTTC	CASSLAGGPLPDEQYF
16	NA	TRBV18	TRBJ1-4	NA	TGTGCCAGCTCACCACCGTCCGCAGGCAGAAATGAAAAACTGTTTTTT	CASSPPSAGRNEKLFF
12	NA	TRBV30	TRBJ1-1	TRBD1	TGTGCCTGGGGGGACAGAGACACTGAAGCTTTCTTT	CAWGDRDTEAFF
15	NA	TRBV14	TRBJ2-1	TRBD1	TGTGCCAGCAGCTTCAGGGGGAGCTCCTACAATGAGCAGTTCTTC	CASSFRGSSYNEQFF
10	NA	TRBV20-1	TRBJ2-4	NA	TGCAGTGCTAGAAACGGAATTCAGTACTTC	CSARNGIQYF
13	NA	TRBV18	TRBJ2-7	NA	TGTGCCAGCTCACCACAAGCCCGCTACGAGCAGTACTTC	CASSPQARYEQYF
14	NA	TRBV11-3	TRBJ2-2	NA	TGTGCCAGCAGCTTAGATCGACTAACCGGGGAGCTGTTTTTT	CASSLDRLTGELFF
11	NA	TRBV30	TRBJ2-1	NA	TGTGCCTGGAGTGCAGATAATGAGCAGTTCTTC	CAWSADNEQFF
15	NA	TRBV5-1	TRBJ1-3	NA	TGCGCCAGCAGCTTGGGGGGGAACTCTGGAAACACCATATATTTT	CASSLGGNSGNTIYF
15	NA	TRBV25-1	TRBJ2-2	TRBD2	TGTGCCAGCAGTGCAGCGGGAGCGCGGACCGGGGAGCTGTTTTTT	CASSAAGARTGELFF
17	NA	TRBV7-9	TRBJ2-3	TRBD2	TGTGCCAGCAGCTTAGGCGCTAGCGGGGGGGACACAGATACGCAGTATTTT	CASSLGASGGDTDTQYF
11	NA	TRBV21-1	TRBJ1-5	NA	TGTGCCAGCAGCAGTGATCAGCCCCAGCATTTT	CASSSDQPQHF
15	few	TRBV7-3	TRBJ1-6	TRBD1	TGTGCCAGCAGTACGACAGGGGCAGGAAATTCACCCCTCCACTTT	CASSTTGAGNSPLHF
13	NA	TRBV7-2	TRBJ1-2	NA	TGTGCCAGCAGCTTATACAGGAACTATGGCTACACCTTC	CASSLYRNYGYTF
15	NA	TRBV19	TRBJ1-2	NA	TGTGCCAGTAGCTCCCGAGGGGGGGGTAACTATGGCTACACCTTC	CASSSRGGGNYGYTF
15	NA	TRBV11-2	TRBJ2-3	TRBD1	TGTGCCAGCAGCTTGGACAGGGGTAGAACAGATACGCAGTATTTT	CASSLDRGRTDTQYF
16	NA	TRBV15	TRBJ2-1	TRBD1	TGTGCCACCAGCAGAGCGACAGGGTTGGGGTACAATGAGCAGTTCTTC	CATSRATGLGYNEQFF
14	NA	TRBV28	TRBJ1-2	TRBD1	TGTGCCAGCAGTTTTGGGACAGGGACCTATGGCTACACCTTC	CASSFGTGTYGYTF
15	NA	TRBV5-4	TRBJ2-7	NA	TGTGCCAGCAGCCCCGGGACCAGCGGTGGGTACGAGCAGTACTTC	CASSPGTSGGYEQYF
13	NA	TRBV19	TRBJ1-1	NA	TGTGCCAGTAGTGTGGACGTGAACACTGAAGCTTTCTTT	CASSVDVNTEAFF
15	NA	TRBV18	TRBJ2-5	NA	TGTGCCAGCTCACCAGGTCCTAGTACTCAAGAGACCCAGTACTTC	CASSPGPSTQETQYF
12	NA	TRBV5-1	TRBJ1-1	TRBD1	TGCGCCAGCAGCTACGGACAGGCCGGGGCTTTCTTT	CASSYGQAGAFF
15	NA	TRBV10-1	TRBJ2-3	NA	TGCGCCAGCAGTGACTCCGGGACTTTCACAGATACGCAGTATTTT	CASSDSGTFTDTQYF
14	NA	TRBV5-1	TRBJ2-7	NA	TGCGCCAGCAGCTTAGAAAGCGGAGCCTACGAGCAGTACTTC	CASSLESGAYEQYF
14	NA	TRBV28	TRBJ1-1	NA	TGTGCCAGCAGTTTACGAGGGAAAGACACTGAAGCTTTCTTT	CASSLRGKDTEAFF
15	few	TRBV7-6	TRBJ2-2	NA	TGTGCCAGCAGCTTAGCGGGAGGGAACACCGGGGAGCTGTTTTTT	CASSLAGGNTGELFF
15	NA	TRBV30	TRBJ1-2	NA	TGTGCCTGGAATGGGGGCGGCCCCGGGGGGAATGGCTACACCTTC	CAWNGGGPGGNGYTF
15	NA	TRBV2	TRBJ2-2	NA	TGTGCCAGCAGTGAGTTGGGCAGGGGCACCGGGGAGCTGTTTTTT	CASSELGRGTGELFF
15	NA	TRBV18	TRBJ1-2	NA	TGTGCCAGCTCACCACCCGCATCGGCTAACTATGGCTACACCTTC	CASSPPASANYGYTF
13	NA	TRBV7-3	TRBJ2-1	NA	TGTGCCAGCAGCCCGGACGGTGGAAATGAGCAGTTCTTC	CASSPDGGNEQFF
15	NA	TRBV9	TRBJ1-6	TRBD1	TGTGCCAGCAGCGTAGTTGGACAGGGGAATTCACCCCTCCACTTT	CASSVVGQGNSPLHF
12	NA	TRBV6-6	TRBJ2-7	NA	TGTGCCAGCAACAGGGGAGGCTACGAGCAGTACTTC	CASNRGGYEQYF
11	NA	TRBV5-1	TRBJ2-5	TRBD1	TGCGCCAGCAGCCCGGACAGGGGCCAGTACTTC	CASSPDRGQYF